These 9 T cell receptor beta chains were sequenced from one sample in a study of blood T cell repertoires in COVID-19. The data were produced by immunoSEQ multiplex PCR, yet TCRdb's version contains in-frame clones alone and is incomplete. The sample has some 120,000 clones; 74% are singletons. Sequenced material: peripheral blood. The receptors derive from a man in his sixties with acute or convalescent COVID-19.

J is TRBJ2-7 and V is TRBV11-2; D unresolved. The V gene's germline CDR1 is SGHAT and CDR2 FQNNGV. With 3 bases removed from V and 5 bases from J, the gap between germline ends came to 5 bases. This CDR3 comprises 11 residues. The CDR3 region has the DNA TGTGCCAGCAGCTTGAGTCACGAGCAGTACTTC. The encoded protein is CASSLSHEQYF.

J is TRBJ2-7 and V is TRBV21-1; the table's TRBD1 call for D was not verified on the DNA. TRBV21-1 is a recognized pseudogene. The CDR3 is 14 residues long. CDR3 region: CASSNRDSPYEQYF. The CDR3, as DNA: TGTGCCAGCAGCAACAGGGACAGCCCGTACGAGCAGTACTTC.

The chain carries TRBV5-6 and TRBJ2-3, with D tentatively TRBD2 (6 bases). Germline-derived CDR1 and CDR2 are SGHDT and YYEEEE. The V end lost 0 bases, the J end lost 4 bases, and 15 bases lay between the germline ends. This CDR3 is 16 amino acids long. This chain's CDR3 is CASSLVGDLGADTQYF. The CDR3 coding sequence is TGTGCCAGCAGCTTGGTCGGGGACTTGGGCGCAGATACGCAGTATTTT.

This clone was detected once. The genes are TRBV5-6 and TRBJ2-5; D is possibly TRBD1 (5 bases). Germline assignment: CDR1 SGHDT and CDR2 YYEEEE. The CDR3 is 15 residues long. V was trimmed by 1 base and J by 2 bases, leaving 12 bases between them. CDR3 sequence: CASSLLGGAQETQYF. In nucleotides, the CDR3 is TGTGCCAGCAGCTTGCTTGGTGGGGCGCAAGAGACCCAGTACTTC.

In nucleotides, the CDR3 is TGTGCCACCAGTGAGTCTAGCGGGAGTTTAGATGAGCAGTTCTTC. It encodes CATSESSGSLDEQFF. The chain combines TRBV24-1 with TRBJ2-1; TRBD2 matches at 10 bases. The CDR3 runs 15 residues. Trimming took 4 bases from V and 8 from J; bases not matched to a gene: 7. The germline V gene encodes CDR1 KGHDR and CDR2 SFDVKD.

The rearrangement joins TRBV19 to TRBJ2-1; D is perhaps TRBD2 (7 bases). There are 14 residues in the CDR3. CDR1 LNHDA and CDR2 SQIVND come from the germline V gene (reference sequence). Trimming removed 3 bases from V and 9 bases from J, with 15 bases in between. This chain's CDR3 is CASSISTGTIEQFF. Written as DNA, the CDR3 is TGTGCCAGTAGTATTTCCACAGGGACTATTGAGCAGTTCTTC.

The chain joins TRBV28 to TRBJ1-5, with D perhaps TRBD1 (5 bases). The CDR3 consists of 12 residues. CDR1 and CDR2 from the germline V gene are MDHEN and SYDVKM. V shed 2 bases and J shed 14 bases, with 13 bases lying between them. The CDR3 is CASSLGQGIKHF. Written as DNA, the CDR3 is TGTGCCAGCAGTTTAGGTCAGGGAATTAAGCATTTT.

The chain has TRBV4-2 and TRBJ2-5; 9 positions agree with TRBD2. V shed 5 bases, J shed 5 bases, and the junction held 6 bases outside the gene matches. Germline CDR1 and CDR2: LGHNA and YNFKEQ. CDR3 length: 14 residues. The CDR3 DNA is TGTGCCAGCAGCGGCGGGGGGGCGATGGAGACCCAGTACTTC. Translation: CASSGGGAMETQYF.

The CDR3 protein is CASSQDPGLAGGWHNEQFF. CDR3 sequence (DNA): TGTGCCAGCAGCCAAGACCCGGGACTAGCGGGGGGGTGGCACAATGAGCAGTTCTTC. The chain employs TRBV3-1 (or the pseudogene TRBV3-2) and TRBJ2-1; the match to TRBD2 covers 16 bases. Looked up from germline, CDR1 is LGHDT and CDR2 is YNNKEL (reference sequence). This CDR3 comprises 19 residues. Losses at the gene ends were 0 bases for V and 5 bases for J; bases not matched to a gene: 7.